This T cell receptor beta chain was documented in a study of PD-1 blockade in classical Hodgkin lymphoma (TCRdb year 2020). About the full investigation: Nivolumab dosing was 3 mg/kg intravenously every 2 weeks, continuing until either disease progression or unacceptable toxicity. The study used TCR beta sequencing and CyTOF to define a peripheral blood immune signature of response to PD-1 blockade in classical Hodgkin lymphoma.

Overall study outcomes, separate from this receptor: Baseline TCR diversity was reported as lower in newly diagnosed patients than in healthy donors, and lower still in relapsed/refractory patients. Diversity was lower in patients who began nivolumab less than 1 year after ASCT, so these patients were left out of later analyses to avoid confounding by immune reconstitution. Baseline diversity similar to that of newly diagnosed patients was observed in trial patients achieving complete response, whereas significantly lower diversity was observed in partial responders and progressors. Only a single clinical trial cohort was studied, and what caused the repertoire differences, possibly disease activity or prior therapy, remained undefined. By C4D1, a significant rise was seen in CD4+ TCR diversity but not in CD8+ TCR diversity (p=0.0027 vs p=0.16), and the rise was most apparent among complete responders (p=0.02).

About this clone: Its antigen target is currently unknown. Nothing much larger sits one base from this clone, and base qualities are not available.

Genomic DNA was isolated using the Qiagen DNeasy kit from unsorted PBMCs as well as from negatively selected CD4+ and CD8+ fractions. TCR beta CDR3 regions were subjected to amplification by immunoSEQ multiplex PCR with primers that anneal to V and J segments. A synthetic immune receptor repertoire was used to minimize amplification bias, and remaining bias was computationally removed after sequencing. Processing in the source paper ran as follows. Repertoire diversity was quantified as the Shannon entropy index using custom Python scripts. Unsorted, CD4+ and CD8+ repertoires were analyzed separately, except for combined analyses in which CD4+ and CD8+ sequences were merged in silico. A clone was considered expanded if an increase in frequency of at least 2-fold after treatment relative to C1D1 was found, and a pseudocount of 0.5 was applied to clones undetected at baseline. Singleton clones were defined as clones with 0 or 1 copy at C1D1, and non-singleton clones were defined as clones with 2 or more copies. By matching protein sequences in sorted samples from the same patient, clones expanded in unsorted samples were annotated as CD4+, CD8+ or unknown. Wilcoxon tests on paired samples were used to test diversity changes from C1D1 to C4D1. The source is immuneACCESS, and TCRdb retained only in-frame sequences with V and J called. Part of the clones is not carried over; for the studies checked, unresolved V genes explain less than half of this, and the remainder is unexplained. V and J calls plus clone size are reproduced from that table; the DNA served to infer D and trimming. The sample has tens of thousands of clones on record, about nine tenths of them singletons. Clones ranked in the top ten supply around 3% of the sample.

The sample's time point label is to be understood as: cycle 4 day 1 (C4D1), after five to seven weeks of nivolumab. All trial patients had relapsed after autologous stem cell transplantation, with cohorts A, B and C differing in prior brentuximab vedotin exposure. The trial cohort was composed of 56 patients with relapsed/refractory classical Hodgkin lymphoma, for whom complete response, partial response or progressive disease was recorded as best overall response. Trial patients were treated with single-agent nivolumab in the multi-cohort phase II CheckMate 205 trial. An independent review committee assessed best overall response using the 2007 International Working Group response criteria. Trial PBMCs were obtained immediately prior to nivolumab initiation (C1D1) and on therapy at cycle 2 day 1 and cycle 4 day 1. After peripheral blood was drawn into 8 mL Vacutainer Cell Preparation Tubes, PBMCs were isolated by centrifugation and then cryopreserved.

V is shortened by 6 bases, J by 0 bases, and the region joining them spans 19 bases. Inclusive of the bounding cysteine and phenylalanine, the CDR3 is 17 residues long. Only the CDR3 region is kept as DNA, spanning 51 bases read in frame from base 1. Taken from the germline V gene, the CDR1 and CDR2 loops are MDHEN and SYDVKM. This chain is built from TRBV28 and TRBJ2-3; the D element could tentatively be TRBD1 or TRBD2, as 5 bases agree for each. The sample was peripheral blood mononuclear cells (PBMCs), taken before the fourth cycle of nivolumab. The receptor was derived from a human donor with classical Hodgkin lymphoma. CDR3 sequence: CASRPPRGSTSTDTQYF. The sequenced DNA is TGTGCCAGCAGACCTCCCCGGGGCAGCACTAGCACAGATACGCAGTATTTT. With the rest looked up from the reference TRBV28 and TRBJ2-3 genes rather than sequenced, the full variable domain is DVKVTQSSRYLVKRTGEKVFLECVQDMDHENMFWYRQDPGLGLRLIYFSYDVKMKEKGDIPEGYSVSREKKERFSLILESASTNQTSMYLCASRPPRGSTSTDTQYFGPGTRLTVL.